This TCR beta chain was captured in a study of Ad26.COV2.S vaccination and SARS-CoV-2 variants. For the study at large: Donor participated within the Ad26.COV2.S arm of the COV1001 trial.

To note about this clone: The antigen is undetermined.

Study-wide findings and caveats: Analytic work on TCR breadth and depth might have understated the full extent of total T cell responses. A substantial breadth of spike-specific CD8+ and CD4+ T cell responses after vaccination has been reported.

This CDR3 region has 13 residues. The V end was cut by 0 bases, the J end by 5 bases, with 8 bases between. Germline V gene data show CDR1 as SGHRS and CDR2 as YFSETQ. Only in-frame clones appear in the TCRdb table, and some are missing; sequencing was by immunoSEQ multiplex PCR. The data contain a few hundred thousand clones, approximately 89% of them singletons. Treatment here: over 15 received Ad26.COV2.S at low or high dose, single or two shots; about 5 received placebo; per-sample allocation not given. Sampling was done on day 63 after the first vaccine or placebo injection. The chain links TRBV5-1 to TRBJ2-5; D gene uncertain. Sequencing was performed on peripheral blood, taken in a trial of Ad26.COV2.S vaccine versus placebo. This TCR derives from a person between 18 and 60 years old who received the Ad26.COV2.S COVID-19 vaccine or a placebo. This chain's CDR3 is CASSLEIRETQYF. The CDR3 DNA follows: TGCGCCAGCAGCTTGGAAATCCGTGAGACCCAGTACTTC.